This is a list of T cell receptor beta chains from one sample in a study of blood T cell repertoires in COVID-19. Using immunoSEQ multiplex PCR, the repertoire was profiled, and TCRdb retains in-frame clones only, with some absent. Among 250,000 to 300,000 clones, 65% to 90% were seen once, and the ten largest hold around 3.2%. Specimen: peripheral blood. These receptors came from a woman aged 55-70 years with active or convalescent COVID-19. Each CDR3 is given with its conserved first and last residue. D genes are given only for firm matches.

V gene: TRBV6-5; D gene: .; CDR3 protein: CASSSAGVAGQYF
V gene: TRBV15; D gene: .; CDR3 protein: CATRQAGQAKNIQYF
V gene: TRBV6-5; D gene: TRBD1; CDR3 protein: CASGTGTGSSYEQYF
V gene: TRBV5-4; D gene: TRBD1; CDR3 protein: CASSLDWSRTGGDEQYF
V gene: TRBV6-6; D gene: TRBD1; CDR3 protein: CASSYPRTGFEQYF
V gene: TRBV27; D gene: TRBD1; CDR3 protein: CASSSMGQRANYGYTF
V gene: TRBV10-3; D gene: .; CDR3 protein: CAISELGGLAGTEAFF
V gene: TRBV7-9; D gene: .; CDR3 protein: CASSTLASDGYTF
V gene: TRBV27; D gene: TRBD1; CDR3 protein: CASSPRTGYEQYF
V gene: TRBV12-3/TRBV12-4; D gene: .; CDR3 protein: CASSLRQGGTQYF
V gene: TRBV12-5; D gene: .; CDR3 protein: CASGFKVSGKVRTDTQYF
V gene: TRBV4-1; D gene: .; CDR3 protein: CASSPEDDRLYGYTF
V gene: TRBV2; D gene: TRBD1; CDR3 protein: CASSLQGWDTGELFF
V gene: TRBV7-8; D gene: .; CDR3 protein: CASSLFGVRGQPQHF
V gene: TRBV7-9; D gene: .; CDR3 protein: CASRVPGGRSGNTIYF
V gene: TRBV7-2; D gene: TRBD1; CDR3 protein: CASSIQGQGLNEQFF
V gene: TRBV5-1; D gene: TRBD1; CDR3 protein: CASSPGTGGYEQYF
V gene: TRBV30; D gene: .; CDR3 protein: CAWSRQEPNTEAFF
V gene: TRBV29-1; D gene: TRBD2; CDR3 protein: CSVASGGIGGELFF
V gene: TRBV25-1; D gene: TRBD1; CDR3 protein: CASSESHRGYYGYTF
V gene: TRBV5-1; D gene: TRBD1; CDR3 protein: CASSGGGFYGYTF
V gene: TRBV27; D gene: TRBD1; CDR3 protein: CASSFENRGLEQYF